This T cell receptor beta chain originates from a study of T cell responses to AZD1222 COVID-19 vaccine. Points from the study as a whole: In a largely white British group with more females than males, clonal diversity was possibly underestimated. Only a handful of AZD1222 recipients tested seropositive at baseline.

Profiled with immunoSEQ multiplex PCR; TCRdb holds only in-frame clones, not every one. Of around 180,000 clones detected, around 88% appear once; the ten largest clones hold 7.7%. In regard to this clone: Antigen unknown.

Material: peripheral blood, obtained on day 0 of AZD1222 vaccination. The sequence was obtained from an adult in good health.

CDR3 DNA: TGTGCCAGCAGCTACACGTACACTGAAGCTTTCTTT. As protein: CASSYTYTEAFF. This chain links TRBV7-9 with TRBJ1-1, with unresolved D. The CDR3 consists of 12 residues. With 4 bases removed from V and 3 bases from J, the gap between germline ends came to 6 bases. The germline V gene has CDR1 SEHNR and CDR2 FQNEAQ (reference sequence).